The 4 T cell receptor beta chains presented below share a single source sample, sequenced in a study of shared clonotypes between healthy human individuals. The data were produced by immunoSEQ multiplex PCR, yet TCRdb's version contains in-frame clones alone and is incomplete. The sample has 2 million to 2.5 million clones, approximately 93% seen once. The specimen was naive CD4+ T cells from PBMCs. As to subset: CD45RA+ positively selected. The receptors originated from a man in his late teens or twenties in good health. Some clones in this sample may be carry-over from other donors' samples.

The chain uses TRBV11-2 and TRBJ2-3; TRBD2 matches at 12 bases. From germline, CDR1 is SGHAT and CDR2 FQNNGV. This CDR3 contains 17 residues. Germline trimming cut 3 bases from V and 2 bases from J; bases unmatched to any gene: 6. CDR3 in DNA: TGTGCCAGCAGCTTCCGAAGACTAGCGGGGGACACAGATACGCAGTATTTT. Its translation is CASSFRRLAGDTDTQYF.

The V call is TRBV19, the J call TRBJ1-1; D may be TRBD1 (5 bases). V was pared by 4 bases and J by 10 bases, with 16 bases between. CDR3 length: 13 residues. Per germline, CDR1 LNHDA and CDR2 SQIVND (reference sequence). The DNA for the CDR3 is TGTGCCAGTAGTAATGAGGGACTTGCGGTAGCTTTCTTT. It is translated as CASSNEGLAVAFF.

The chain carries TRBV10-3 and TRBJ2-1; D may be TRBD2 (7 bases). The CDR3 spans 15 residues. Germline loops: CDR1 ENHRY, CDR2 SYGVKD. The germline V and J ends were trimmed by 0 bases and 6 bases, with 12 bases remaining between them. The CDR3 DNA reads TGTGCCATCAGTGAGTCGAGGGGGGGTAGCAATGAGCAGTTCTTC. Its translation is CAISESRGGSNEQFF.

The V and J genes are TRBV19 and TRBJ1-3, with TRBD1 matching 8 bases. Germline lookup yields CDR1 LNHDA and CDR2 SQIVND (reference sequence). This CDR3 comprises 13 residues. As DNA, the CDR3 is TGTGCTTCAAGGAGGACAGGGGGAAACACCATATATTTT. Translation gives CASRRTGGNTIYF.